This TCR beta chain was recorded in a study of beta chain features in type 1 diabetes. CDR1 is LGHNA, CDR2 YSLEER, per germline. This CDR3 region has 16 residues. Trimming removed 1 base from V and 7 bases from J; junction bases left unmatched: 9. This clone was counted only a few times. Reverse transcribing all isolated RNA meant expressed TCRB transcripts were sequenced. The table came from immunoSEQ multiplex PCR; TCRdb's copy has only in-frame clones and leaves some out. The repertoire holds 900,000 or so clones, with 15% to 20% as singletons. The sample comprised naive CD4+ T cells from blood. This TCR came from a young woman in good health. The J gene is TRBJ2-5, the V gene TRBV4-3; 10 positions agree with TRBD2. This CDR3 is CASSQASGSSYGTQYF. CDR3 coding DNA: TGCGCCAGCAGCCAAGCTAGCGGGAGTTCTTACGGGACCCAGTACTTC.